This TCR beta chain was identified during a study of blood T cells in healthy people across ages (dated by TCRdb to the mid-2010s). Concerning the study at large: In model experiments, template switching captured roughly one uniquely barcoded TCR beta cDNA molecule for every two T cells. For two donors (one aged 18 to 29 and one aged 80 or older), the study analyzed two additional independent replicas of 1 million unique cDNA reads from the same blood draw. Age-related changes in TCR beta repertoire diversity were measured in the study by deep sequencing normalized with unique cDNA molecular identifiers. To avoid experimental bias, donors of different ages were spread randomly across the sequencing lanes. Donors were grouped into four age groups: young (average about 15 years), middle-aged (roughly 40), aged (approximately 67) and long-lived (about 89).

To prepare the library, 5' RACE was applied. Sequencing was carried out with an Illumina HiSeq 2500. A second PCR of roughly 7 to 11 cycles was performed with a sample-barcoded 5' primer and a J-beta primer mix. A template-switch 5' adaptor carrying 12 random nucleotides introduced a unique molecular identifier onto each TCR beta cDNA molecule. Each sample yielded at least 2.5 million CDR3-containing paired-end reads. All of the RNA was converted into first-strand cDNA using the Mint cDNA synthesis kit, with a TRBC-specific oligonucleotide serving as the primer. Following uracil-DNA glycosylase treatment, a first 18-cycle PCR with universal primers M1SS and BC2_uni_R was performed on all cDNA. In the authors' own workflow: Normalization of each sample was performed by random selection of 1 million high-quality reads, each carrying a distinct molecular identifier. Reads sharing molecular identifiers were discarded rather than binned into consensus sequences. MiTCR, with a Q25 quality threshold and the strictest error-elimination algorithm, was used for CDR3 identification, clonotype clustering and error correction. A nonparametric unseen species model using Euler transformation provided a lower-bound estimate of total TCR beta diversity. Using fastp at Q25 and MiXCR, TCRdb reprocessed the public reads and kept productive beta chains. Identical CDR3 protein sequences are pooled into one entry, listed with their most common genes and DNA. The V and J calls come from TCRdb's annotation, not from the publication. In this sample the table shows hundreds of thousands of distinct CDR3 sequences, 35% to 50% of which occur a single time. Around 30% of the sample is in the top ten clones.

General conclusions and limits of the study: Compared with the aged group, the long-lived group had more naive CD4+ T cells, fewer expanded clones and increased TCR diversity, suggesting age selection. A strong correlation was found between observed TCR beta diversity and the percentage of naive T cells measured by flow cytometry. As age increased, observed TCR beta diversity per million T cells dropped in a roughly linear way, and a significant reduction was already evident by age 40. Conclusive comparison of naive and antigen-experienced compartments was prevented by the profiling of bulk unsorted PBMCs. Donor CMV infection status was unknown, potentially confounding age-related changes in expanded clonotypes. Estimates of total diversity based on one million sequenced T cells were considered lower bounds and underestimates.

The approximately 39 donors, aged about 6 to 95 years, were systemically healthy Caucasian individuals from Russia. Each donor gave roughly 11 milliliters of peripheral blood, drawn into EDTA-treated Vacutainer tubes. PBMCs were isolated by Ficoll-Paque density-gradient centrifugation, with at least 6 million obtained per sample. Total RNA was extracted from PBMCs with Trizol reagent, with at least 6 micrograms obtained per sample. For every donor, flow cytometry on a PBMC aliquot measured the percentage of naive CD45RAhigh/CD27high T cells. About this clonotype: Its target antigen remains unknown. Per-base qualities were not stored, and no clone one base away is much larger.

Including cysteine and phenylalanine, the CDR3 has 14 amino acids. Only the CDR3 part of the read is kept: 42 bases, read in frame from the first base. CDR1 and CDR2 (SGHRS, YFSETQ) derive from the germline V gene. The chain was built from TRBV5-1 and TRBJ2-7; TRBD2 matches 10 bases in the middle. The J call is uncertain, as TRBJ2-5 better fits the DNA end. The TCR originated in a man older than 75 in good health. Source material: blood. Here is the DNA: TGCGCCAGCAGCCCCGCTAGCGGGGGAGAGACCCAGTACTTC. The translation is CASSPASGGETQYF.